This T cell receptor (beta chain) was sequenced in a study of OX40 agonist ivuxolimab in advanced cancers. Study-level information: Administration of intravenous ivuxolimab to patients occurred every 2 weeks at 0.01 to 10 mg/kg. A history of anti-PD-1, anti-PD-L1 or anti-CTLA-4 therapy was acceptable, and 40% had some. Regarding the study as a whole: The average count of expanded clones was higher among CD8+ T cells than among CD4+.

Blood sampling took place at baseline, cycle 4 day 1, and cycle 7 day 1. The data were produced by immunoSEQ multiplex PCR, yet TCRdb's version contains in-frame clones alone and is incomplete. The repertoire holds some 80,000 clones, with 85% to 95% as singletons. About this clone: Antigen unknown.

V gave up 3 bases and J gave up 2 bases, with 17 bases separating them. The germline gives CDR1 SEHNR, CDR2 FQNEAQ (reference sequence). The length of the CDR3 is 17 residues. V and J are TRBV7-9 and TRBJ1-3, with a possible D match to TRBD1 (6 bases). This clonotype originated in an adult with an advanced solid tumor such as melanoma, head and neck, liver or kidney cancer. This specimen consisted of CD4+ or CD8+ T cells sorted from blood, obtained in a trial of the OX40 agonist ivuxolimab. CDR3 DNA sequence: TGTGCCAGCAGCTTGACCCAACAGGGTGCCGCTGGAAACACCATATATTTT. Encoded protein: CASSLTQQGAAGNTIYF.